This T cell receptor beta chain was captured by sequencing in a study of CD8 T cells in ankylosing spondylitis. This clonotype was picked up many times. The length of the CDR3 is 17 residues. Trimming pared 3 bases from V and 5 bases from J, leaving 20 bases between. From germline, CDR1 is SGDLS and CDR2 YYNGEE. One entry per CDR3 protein results from TCRdb running MiXCR on the 5' RACE reads. Altogether under 15,000 distinct CDR3 sequences are present, over 2.5% being singletons, with the ten largest covering around 10%. The sequenced sample was blood, either unsorted or a sorted T cell fraction (not recorded which). The V gene is TRBV9, the J gene TRBJ2-2; tentatively, D is TRBD2 (7 bases). The receptor was isolated from a male donor with ankylosing spondylitis or in good health (not recorded which). For the CDR3, the DNA is TGTGCCAGCAGCGAGCGGGACGTGGGGGGGCTGACCGGGGAGCTGTTTTTT. The encoded protein is CASSERDVGGLTGELFF.